The rows below give T cell receptor beta chains drawn from one sample of a study of PD-L1 blockade in urothelial cancer. Data came from immunoSEQ multiplex PCR; TCRdb stores just in-frame clones and leaves some out. In the table there are tens of thousands of clones, approximately 80% of which are singletons. The input for sequencing was PBMCs, taken around atezolizumab (anti-PD-L1) treatment. Receptors originate from a man aged 70-80 years with urothelial cancer. The CDR3 runs from the conserved cysteine through the conserved F or W. D genes are given only for firm matches. Clone size is not always given. Where it is, it says once, few, many or a class for expanded clones.

D: -
J: TRBJ1-2
size: few
V: TRBV6-6
DNA: TGTGCCAGCAGTTACCGGTATAATGGCTACACCTTC
CDR3: CASSYRYNGYTF

D: TRBD2
J: TRBJ2-7
size: few
V: TRBV28
DNA: TGTGCCAGCAGTTCCTGGCGGGAGGGCTACGAGCAGTACTTC
CDR3: CASSSWREGYEQYF

D: TRBD1
J: TRBJ2-7
size: -
V: TRBV5-1
DNA: TGCGCCAGCAGCTACGGGACAGGGTTCTACGAGCAGTACTTC
CDR3: CASSYGTGFYEQYF

D: -
J: TRBJ1-1
size: -
V: TRBV6-6
DNA: TGTGCCAGCAGAAATACCCCAGGGTCGAACACTGAAGCTTTCTTT
CDR3: CASRNTPGSNTEAFF

D: TRBD1
J: TRBJ1-1
size: few
V: TRBV5-1
DNA: TGCGCCAGCAGCTTGAAAGGGGGCGAGGAAAAAGGGACGTACAGGACTGAAGCTTTCTTT
CDR3: CASSLKGGEEKGTYRTEAFF

D: TRBD2
J: TRBJ2-3
size: -
V: TRBV25-1
DNA: TGTGCCAGCAGTGAATTGAACGGGAGGGCAGATACGCAGTATTTT
CDR3: CASSELNGRADTQYF

D: -
J: TRBJ1-1
size: -
V: TRBV19
DNA: TGTGCCAGTAGTATAGCTGGCATCGCCTCTGAAGCTTTCTTT
CDR3: CASSIAGIASEAFF

D: -
J: TRBJ2-3
size: -
V: TRBV5-1
DNA: TGCGCCAGCAGCTCCCGACAGGGAGGCCGAATTAGCACAGATACGCAGTATTTT
CDR3: CASSSRQGGRISTDTQYF

D: -
J: TRBJ2-3
size: -
V: TRBV10-1
DNA: TGCGCCAGCAGTGAGAGACAGATCACAGATACGCAGTATTTT
CDR3: CASSERQITDTQYF

D: -
J: TRBJ2-4
size: -
V: TRBV4-2
DNA: TGTGCCAGCAGCCCCCGAAGGGGTGACATTCAGTACTTC
CDR3: CASSPRRGDIQYF

D: TRBD1
J: TRBJ1-5
size: few
V: TRBV6-1
DNA: TGTGCCAGCAGTGACGGGACAGGACCTCGGCCCCAGCATTTT
CDR3: CASSDGTGPRPQHF

D: TRBD2
J: TRBJ2-2
size: -
V: TRBV19
DNA: TGTGCCAGTAGTCGAGGGACTAGCGGGAGTAGTATCGCCGGGGAGCTGTTTTTT
CDR3: CASSRGTSGSSIAGELFF

D: TRBD1
J: TRBJ2-3
size: -
V: TRBV28
DNA: TGTGCCAGCAGGGCTGGGACAGGGTTTACAGATACGCAGTATTTT
CDR3: CASRAGTGFTDTQYF

D: TRBD1
J: TRBJ2-5
size: -
V: TRBV6-6
DNA: TGTGCCAGCAGTGTCGGGACAGAGGAGACCCAGTACTTC
CDR3: CASSVGTEETQYF

D: -
J: TRBJ2-3
size: -
V: TRBV18
DNA: TGTGCCAGCTCACCAACTAGCAGACTCACAGATACGCAGTATTTT
CDR3: CASSPTSRLTDTQYF

D: -
J: TRBJ2-5
size: medium-sized
V: TRBV7-9
DNA: TGTGCCAGCAGCTTAGCTAGCGCGCAAGAGACCCAGTACTTC
CDR3: CASSLASAQETQYF

D: -
J: TRBJ2-5
size: -
V: TRBV10-2
DNA: TGCGCCAGCAGTGAGTTAGGGGTTGGAGAGACCCAGTACTTC
CDR3: CASSELGVGETQYF

D: TRBD1
J: TRBJ2-7
size: -
V: TRBV27
DNA: TGTGCCAGCAGTTGGGACAGGTCCTCCTACGAGCAGTACTTC
CDR3: CASSWDRSSYEQYF

D: TRBD1
J: TRBJ1-1
size: -
V: TRBV7-2
DNA: TGTGCCAGCAGTCCCTGGACAGGGTATGGGAACACTGAAGCTTTCTTT
CDR3: CASSPWTGYGNTEAFF

D: -
J: TRBJ2-7
size: -
V: TRBV2
DNA: TGTGCCAGCAGTGACGGCTCCTACGAGCAGTACTTC
CDR3: CASSDGSYEQYF

D: TRBD2
J: TRBJ2-7
size: -
V: TRBV28
DNA: TGTGCCAGCAGTCCCTGGGGACTAGCGGGAGGGAACGAGCAGTACTTC
CDR3: CASSPWGLAGGNEQYF

D: TRBD2
J: TRBJ2-1
size: once
V: TRBV9
DNA: TGTGCCAGCAGCGGACTAGCGGGAGGGCTTTTGCATGAGCAGTTCTTC
CDR3: CASSGLAGGLLHEQFF

D: TRBD2
J: TRBJ2-1
size: -
V: TRBV30
DNA: TGTGCCTGGACCCCCCTAGCGGGAGGTATCAATGAGCAGTTCTTC
CDR3: CAWTPLAGGINEQFF

D: -
J: TRBJ2-7
size: few
V: TRBV14
DNA: TGTGCCAGCAGCCAAGGGTCTAGCCATGGGCTCGAGCAGTACTTC
CDR3: CASSQGSSHGLEQYF

D: -
J: TRBJ1-5
size: -
V: TRBV4-1
DNA: TGCGCCAGCAGCCAAATACAGGGTGTAAGCAATCAGCCCCAGCATTTT
CDR3: CASSQIQGVSNQPQHF

D: TRBD2
J: TRBJ2-1
size: -
V: TRBV7-8
DNA: TGTGCCAGCAGCTCATTAGCGGGAGGGACCTACAATGAGCAGTTCTTC
CDR3: CASSSLAGGTYNEQFF

D: TRBD2
J: TRBJ2-1
size: -
V: TRBV29-1
DNA: TGCAGCGTTTATAGCGGGATAGGGACGAGTGAGCAGTTCTTC
CDR3: CSVYSGIGTSEQFF

D: TRBD1
J: TRBJ1-5
size: once
V: TRBV28
DNA: TGTGCCAGCAGTTTCGGTAACAGGGGAGGCAATCAGCCCCAGCATTTT
CDR3: CASSFGNRGGNQPQHF

D: -
J: TRBJ2-7
size: few
V: TRBV11-2
DNA: TGTGCCAGCAGCTTAGCCGCCAGGGGCTACGAGCAGTACTTC
CDR3: CASSLAARGYEQYF

D: -
J: TRBJ2-7
size: -
V: TRBV5-1
DNA: TGCGCCAGCAGCCACATCGCCGCCGGACGGGACTACGAGCAGTACTTC
CDR3: CASSHIAAGRDYEQYF

D: TRBD2
J: TRBJ2-1
size: -
V: TRBV7-9
DNA: TGTGCCAGCAGCTTATCCGGGGGGGCAGGGGCGTTCTTC
CDR3: CASSLSGGAGAFF

D: -
J: TRBJ2-7
size: -
V: TRBV5-1
DNA: TGCGCCAGCAGCTTGGAGGGGGAGCACGAGCAGTACTTC
CDR3: CASSLEGEHEQYF

D: TRBD1
J: TRBJ2-7
size: -
V: TRBV29-1
DNA: TGCAGCGTTGAAGCTTCGGACAGGGGGCTTTACGAGCAGTACTTC
CDR3: CSVEASDRGLYEQYF

D: TRBD1
J: TRBJ2-7
size: once
V: TRBV5-1
DNA: TGCGCCAGCAGCACCGGACAGGGGCTTTCCGAGCAGTACTTC
CDR3: CASSTGQGLSEQYF

D: TRBD1
J: TRBJ1-2
size: few
V: TRBV19
DNA: TGTGCCAGTAGTATACCGGACAGGGGGCGCAGCTATGGCTACACCTTC
CDR3: CASSIPDRGRSYGYTF

D: -
J: TRBJ2-1
size: -
V: TRBV30
DNA: TGTGCCTGGAGAAAAGCGAATGAGCAGTTCTTC
CDR3: CAWRKANEQFF

D: -
J: TRBJ2-2
size: -
V: TRBV11-3
DNA: TGTGCCAGCAGCTTAGACGGGTCGGGGGTCACCGGGGAGCTGTTTTTT
CDR3: CASSLDGSGVTGELFF

D: -
J: TRBJ1-2
size: -
V: TRBV19
DNA: TGTGCCAGTAGTCTGCCCGGGATCAACTATGGCTACACCTTC
CDR3: CASSLPGINYGYTF

D: TRBD1
J: TRBJ1-2
size: -
V: TRBV6-7
DNA: TGTGCCAGCAGGACGACAGGGGACGGCTACACCTTC
CDR3: CASRTTGDGYTF

D: -
J: TRBJ2-5
size: -
V: TRBV20-1
DNA: TGCAGTGCTATTCTCCAAGAGACCCAGTACTTC
CDR3: CSAILQETQYF

D: TRBD2
J: TRBJ2-3
size: -
V: TRBV5-1
DNA: TGCGCCAGCAGCTTGGTGGGGCTAGCGGGAGTAGAAGATACGCAGTATTTT
CDR3: CASSLVGLAGVEDTQYF

D: -
J: TRBJ2-7
size: -
V: TRBV5-4
DNA: TGTGCCAGCAGCTTTTCAGGGGATTACGAGCAGTACTTC
CDR3: CASSFSGDYEQYF

D: TRBD2
J: TRBJ2-7
size: -
V: TRBV4-1
DNA: TGCGCCAGCAGCCAAGATATGCTAGCGGGATCCCACGAGCAGTACTTC
CDR3: CASSQDMLAGSHEQYF

D: TRBD1
J: TRBJ2-7
size: -
V: TRBV7-9
DNA: TGTGCCAGCAGCCTCCGTAACAGGGGCGACGAGCAGTACTTC
CDR3: CASSLRNRGDEQYF

D: -
J: TRBJ2-1
size: -
V: TRBV30
DNA: TGTGCCTGGAGTGTAGGCCTAGTGACTAATGAGCAGTTCTTC
CDR3: CAWSVGLVTNEQFF

D: TRBD1
J: TRBJ1-1
size: -
V: TRBV28
DNA: TGTGCCAGCAGTTTAGAGGACAGGGGAATGAACACTGAAGCTTTCTTT
CDR3: CASSLEDRGMNTEAFF

D: TRBD1
J: TRBJ1-2
size: -
V: TRBV2
DNA: TGTGCCAGCGGCCGGGACAGGGATGGCTACACCTTC
CDR3: CASGRDRDGYTF

D: -
J: TRBJ2-1
size: -
V: TRBV7-9
DNA: TGTGCCAGCAGCTTTTTCCGGAATGAGCAGTTCTTC
CDR3: CASSFFRNEQFF

D: TRBD1
J: TRBJ2-7
size: -
V: TRBV29-1
DNA: TGCAGCGTTGAGAGGACAGGGGGAGAGCAGTACTTC
CDR3: CSVERTGGEQYF

D: -
J: TRBJ1-1
size: -
V: TRBV11-2
DNA: TGTGCCAGCAGCCCCGCTGGGGGGACGATGAACACTGAAGCTTTCTTT
CDR3: CASSPAGGTMNTEAFF

D: -
J: TRBJ1-3
size: -
V: TRBV30
DNA: TGTGCCTGGAGGGCCCTCCGGGGTCCCTCTGGAAACACCATATATTTT
CDR3: CAWRALRGPSGNTIYF

D: TRBD2
J: TRBJ2-7
size: once
V: TRBV6-5
DNA: TGTGCCAGCAGTTCTAGCGGGATCGCCCCCTACGAGCAGTACTTC
CDR3: CASSSSGIAPYEQYF

D: -
J: TRBJ2-1
size: once
V: TRBV11-3
DNA: TGTGCCAGCAGCTTCGGCGGGAACGCCTACAATGAGCAGTTCTTC
CDR3: CASSFGGNAYNEQFF

D: -
J: TRBJ2-7
size: once
V: TRBV5-1
DNA: TGCGCCAGCAGCCTTGCGGGTTTCGCCGCAGGCTACGAGCAGTACTTC
CDR3: CASSLAGFAAGYEQYF